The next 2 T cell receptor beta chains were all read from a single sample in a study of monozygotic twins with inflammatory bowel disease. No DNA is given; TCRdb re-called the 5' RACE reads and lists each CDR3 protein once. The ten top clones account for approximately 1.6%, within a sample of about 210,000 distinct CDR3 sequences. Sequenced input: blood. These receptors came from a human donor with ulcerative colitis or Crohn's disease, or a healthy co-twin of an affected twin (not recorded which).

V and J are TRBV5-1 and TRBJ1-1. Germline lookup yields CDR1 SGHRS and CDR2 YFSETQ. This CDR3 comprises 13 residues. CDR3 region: CASSLEVGTEAFF.

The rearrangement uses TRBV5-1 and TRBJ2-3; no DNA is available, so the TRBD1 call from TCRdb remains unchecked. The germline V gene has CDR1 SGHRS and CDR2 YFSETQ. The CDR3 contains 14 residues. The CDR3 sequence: CASSLAGDGDTQYF.